This T cell receptor (beta chain) was sequenced during a study of PD-1 blockade in mismatch repair-deficient tumors. Germline V gives CDR1 MNHEY, CDR2 SMNVEV (reference sequence). V lost 6 bases, J lost 0 bases, and 11 bases stayed unmatched. This CDR3 spans 17 amino acids. Here immunoSEQ multiplex PCR was the method, and the copy in TCRdb shows in-frame clones only, minus some. Altogether approximately 38,000 clones are present, roughly 80% being singletons, with the ten largest covering about 20%. V and J are TRBV27 and TRBJ1-5; 7 bases are shared with TRBD1. The sequence came from an adult with mismatch repair-deficient cancer. The sample consisted of peripheral blood, taken 4 weeks after starting pembrolizumab. CDR3 coding DNA: TGTGCCAGCAGCCACACAGGGGTGGGATATAGCAATCAGCCCCAGCATTTT. Protein: CASSHTGVGYSNQPQHF.